The 17 T cell receptor beta chains below all came from one sample that was sequenced in a study of cytomegalovirus exposure and HLA in healthy donors. The PCR made use of 60 Vbeta and 13 Jbeta primers. Clones were sequenced by immunoSEQ multiplex PCR, and TCRdb holds only the in-frame ones, with some missing. Here the sample spans approximately 110,000 clones, about 78% being singletons. The sequencing sample was made of PBMCs. Receptor source: a man aged 25-40 years in good health and CMV-seronegative.

Points on this clone: The same CDR3 arises from other DNA sequences in this sample as well. The rearrangement links TRBV4-1 to TRBJ2-3; D perhaps matches TRBD1 (5 bases). The V end was cut by 2 bases, the J end by 3 bases, with 6 bases between. CDR3 size: 13 residues. CDR1 and CDR2 from the germline V gene are MGHRA and YSYEKL. CDR3: CASSQQGTDTQYF. CDR3 sequence (DNA): TGCGCCAGCAGCCAACAGGGAACAGATACGCAGTATTTT.

The gene calls are TRBV7-6 and TRBJ2-5; maybe TRBD2 (6 bases). The V gene lost 4 bases and the J gene lost 0 bases, with 12 bases spanning the gap. Germline CDR1 reads SGHVS; CDR2 reads FNYEAQ. This CDR3 spans 15 amino acids. In nucleotides, the CDR3 is TGTGCCAGCAGCTCCGGGACTCGAGACCAAGAGACCCAGTACTTC. It translates to CASSSGTRDQETQYF.

This sequence joins TRBV2 and TRBJ2-3, with 11 bases identical to TRBD2. After removal of 6 bases from V and 7 bases from J, the junction contained 6 bases not matched to a gene. Per the germline V gene, CDR1 is SNHLY and CDR2 is FYNNEI. This CDR3 has 14 residues. The DNA of the CDR3 is TGTGCCAGCAGCCTACGACTAGCGGGGTATACGCAGTATTTT. Translation: CASSLRLAGYTQYF.

V usage is TRBV6-5 and J usage is TRBJ1-2; 10 bases align to TRBD1. Germline loops: CDR1 MNHEY, CDR2 SVGAGI. The CDR3 is 15 residues long. J lost 3 bases, V lost 6 bases, and 7 bases had no gene match. The CDR3 spells CASRPPGTGDYGYTF. The CDR3 bases are TGTGCCAGCAGGCCCCCCGGGACAGGGGACTATGGCTACACCTTC.

This sequence joins TRBV11-2 and TRBJ2-5; 8 bases align to TRBD2. CDR1 SGHAT and CDR2 FQNNGV come from the germline V gene. V lost 7 bases, J lost 5 bases, and 9 bases stayed unmatched. The CDR3 spans 14 residues. The CDR3 loop is CASTAGGESETQYF. CDR3 coding DNA: TGTGCCAGCACCGCCGGGGGGGAGTCGGAGACCCAGTACTTC.

The gene calls are TRBV18 and TRBJ2-1; 10 positions match TRBD2. Germline CDR1 and CDR2: KGHSH and LQKENI. Trimming removed 4 bases from V and 3 bases from J; junction bases left unmatched: 15. This CDR3 region has 19 residues. The CDR3 DNA follows: TGTGCCAGCTCACTAAAGCGTACAACTAGCGGGATGATCTACAATGAGCAGTTCTTC. This codes for CASSLKRTTSGMIYNEQFF.

The chain carries TRBV19 and TRBJ2-1; D ambiguous. This CDR3 spans 20 amino acids. Germline CDR1 LNHDA, CDR2 SQIVND (reference sequence). Trimming cost V 0 bases and J 0 bases, with 21 bases left between them. CDR3 protein: CASSIDGQAGVTNSYNEQFF. Written as DNA, the CDR3 is TGTGCCAGTAGTATAGATGGCCAGGCAGGTGTAACAAACTCCTACAATGAGCAGTTCTTC.

The chain combines TRBV4-3 with TRBJ2-2; TRBD2 agrees at 11 bases. The germline V gene has CDR1 LGHNA and CDR2 YSLEER. The CDR3 totals 17 residues. The V and J ends lost 0 bases and 1 base, in that order; junction bases with no gene match: 1. CDR3 residues: CASSQDGLAGNTGELFF. CDR3 DNA: TGCGCCAGCAGCCAAGATGGACTAGCGGGGAACACCGGGGAGCTGTTTTTT.

The chain carries TRBV2 and TRBJ1-1; maybe TRBD1 (6 bases). The CDR3 spans 11 residues. CDR1 is SNHLY, CDR2 FYNNEI, per germline. V dropped 3 bases and J dropped 12 bases, with 11 bases sitting between them. In DNA form, the CDR3 reads TGTGCCAGCAGTGATAGACAGGCGACTTTCTTT. It encodes CASSDRQATFF. Drawing the rest from reference TRBV2 and TRBJ1-1, the complete variable domain is EPEVTQTPSHQVTQMGQEVILRCVPISNHLYFYWYRQILGQKVEFLVSFYNNEISEKSEIFDDQFSVERPDGSNFTLKIRSTKLEDSAMYFCASSDRQATFFGQGTRLTVV.

V is TRBV29-1 and J is TRBJ1-1; tentative D call: TRBD1 (6 bases). V lost 6 bases, J lost 1 base, and 15 bases lay in between. The germline V gene encodes CDR1 SQVTM and CDR2 ANQGSEA. The CDR3 runs 14 residues. The CDR3 loop reads CSVGILQGNTEAFF. Written as DNA, the CDR3 is TGCAGCGTAGGGATACTACAGGGGAACACTGAAGCTTTCTTT.

This clone was counted only a few times. The chain combines TRBV5-4 with TRBJ1-6, with D possibly matching TRBD1 (5 bases). This CDR3 comprises 15 residues. Trimming pared 4 bases from V and 4 bases from J, leaving 12 bases between. CDR1 SGHNT and CDR2 YYREEE come from the germline V gene (reference sequence). The CDR3 nucleotides are TGTGCCAGCAGCCCTGGTGGGGGGTATAATTCACCCCTCCACTTT. It codes for CASSPGGGYNSPLHF.

This chain links TRBV2 with TRBJ2-5, with TRBD1 as a possible D gene (6 bases). The CDR3 runs to 12 residues. Between the trimmed V and J ends, which lost 6 bases and 11 bases, there was a span of 16 bases. Germline V gene data show CDR1 as SNHLY and CDR2 as FYNNEI. This chain's CDR3 is CASRDPKGEQYF. CDR3 in DNA: TGTGCCAGCAGGGACCCCAAGGGGGAGCAGTACTTC.

This clone was recorded a few times. V and J are TRBV10-3 and TRBJ2-1; 10 nucleotides align to TRBD2. Germline V gene data show CDR1 as ENHRY and CDR2 as SYGVKD. Trimming took 3 bases from V and 6 from J; bases not matched to a gene: 5. This CDR3 contains 15 residues. CDR3 nucleotides: TGTGCCATCAGTGACCCACTAGCGGGGACCAATGAGCAGTTCTTC. This sequence encodes CAISDPLAGTNEQFF.

This clone is a singleton in its sample. The chain's CDR3 is CASSPDRFYNEQFF. Here the CDR3 DNA reads TGCGCCAGCAGTCCTGACAGGTTTTACAATGAGCAGTTCTTC. The chain recombines TRBV10-1 with TRBJ2-1, with a tentative D call TRBD1 (6 bases). The CDR3 is 14 residues long. Per germline, CDR1 WNHNN and CDR2 SYGVQD (reference sequence). Trimming cost V 5 bases and J 4 bases, with 12 bases left between them.

Points on this clone: A read error may account for a junction end that differs from germline. The CDR3 loop reads CASSFPGAGEINF. The CDR3 region has the DNA TGTGCCAGCAGCTTCCCGGGAGCCGGGGAGATAAACTTC. J is TRBJ2-4 and V is TRBV11-2; perhaps TRBD2 as D (6 bases). This CDR3 contains 13 residues. Germline loops: CDR1 SGHAT, CDR2 FQNNGV. The full variable domain, with the rest looked up from reference TRBV11-2 and TRBJ2-4, is EAGVAQSPRYKIIEKRQSVAFWCNPISGHATLYWYQQILGQGPKLLIQFQNNGVVDDSQLPKDRFSAERLKGVDSTLKIQPAKLEDSAVYLCASSFPGAGEINFGAGTRLSVL.

This clone showed up just once. This chain uses TRBV7-2 with TRBJ1-5; TRBD1 is a possible D gene (6 bases). The length of the CDR3 is 15 residues. Trimming left V 5 bases short and J 11 bases short, with 22 bases between. The germline CDR1 and CDR2 sequences are SGHTA and FQGNSA. CDR3 protein: CASSPRSSQGTAQHF. In DNA, the CDR3 is TGTGCCAGCAGCCCCCGTTCTTCTCAGGGGACGGCCCAGCATTTT. Full variable domain (remainder filled in from reference TRBV7-2 and TRBJ1-5): GAGVSQSPSNKVTEKGKDVELRCDPISGHTALYWYRQSLGQGLEFLIYFQGNSAPDKSGLPSDRFSAERTGGSVSTLTIQRTQQEDSAVYLCASSPRSSQGTAQHFGDGTRLSIL.

The genes are TRBV7-8 and TRBJ1-1; a possible D gene is TRBD1 (5 bases). From germline, CDR1 is SGHVS and CDR2 FQNEAQ. V was trimmed by 5 bases and J by 10 bases, leaving 14 bases between them. The CDR3 consists of 12 residues. CDR3 DNA: TGTGCCAGCAGCATGGAGGGACTCGGAGCTTTCTTT. Translation: CASSMEGLGAFF. The whole variable domain, filled in from reference TRBV7-8 and TRBJ1-1, reads GAGVSQSPRYKVAKRGQDVALRCDPISGHVSLFWYQQALGQGPEFLTYFQNEAQLDKSGLPSDRFFAERPEGSVSTLKIQRTQQEDSAVYLCASSMEGLGAFFGQGTRLTVV.